This entry features one TCR beta chain sequence. Regions amplified from RNA transcripts were the TCR beta CDR3 regions. Primed by the HTBI set, a first-round RT-PCR was run on the TCR CDR3. TCRdb reprocessed the multiplex PCR reads with MiXCR, giving one entry per CDR3 protein. There are 490,000 or so distinct CDR3 sequences in the sample; about 20% occur only once, and 45% to 50% lies in the top ten. V lost 0 bases and J lost 5; bases outside the gene matches: 7. The CDR3 runs 15 residues. CDR1 and CDR2 from the germline V gene are DFQATT and SNEGSKA (reference sequence). The data were obtained in a study of T cells in Graves' hyperthyroidism and ophthalmopathy. Cells are PBMCs isolated from 10 ml of fresh blood.

The sequenced material came from blood. The chain combines TRBV20-1 with TRBJ2-5, with 9 bases fitting TRBD2. This sequence was found in a woman between 70 and 85 years old with Graves' ophthalmopathy. The DNA for the CDR3 is TGCAGTGCTAGAGATGTAGCGGGAGTGGTCGAGACCCAGTACTTC. Its protein product is CSARDVAGVVETQYF.